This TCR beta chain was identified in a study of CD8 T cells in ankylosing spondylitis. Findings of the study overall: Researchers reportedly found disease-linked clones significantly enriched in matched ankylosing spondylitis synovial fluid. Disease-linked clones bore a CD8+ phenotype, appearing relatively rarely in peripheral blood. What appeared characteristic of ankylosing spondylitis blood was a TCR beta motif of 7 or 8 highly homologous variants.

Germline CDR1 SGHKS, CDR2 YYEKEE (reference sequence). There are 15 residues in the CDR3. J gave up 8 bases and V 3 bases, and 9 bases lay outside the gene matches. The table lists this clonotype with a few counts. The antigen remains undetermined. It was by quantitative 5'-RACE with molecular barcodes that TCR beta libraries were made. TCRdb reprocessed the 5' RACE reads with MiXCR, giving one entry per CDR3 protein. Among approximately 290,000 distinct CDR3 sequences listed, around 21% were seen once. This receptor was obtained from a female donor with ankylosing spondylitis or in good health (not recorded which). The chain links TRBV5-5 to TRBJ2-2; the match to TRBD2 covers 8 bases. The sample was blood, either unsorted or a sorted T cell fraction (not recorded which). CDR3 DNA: TGTGCCAGCAGCTCGGGGTCACTAGCGGCGGGGGAGCTGTTTTTT. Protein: CASSSGSLAAGELFF.